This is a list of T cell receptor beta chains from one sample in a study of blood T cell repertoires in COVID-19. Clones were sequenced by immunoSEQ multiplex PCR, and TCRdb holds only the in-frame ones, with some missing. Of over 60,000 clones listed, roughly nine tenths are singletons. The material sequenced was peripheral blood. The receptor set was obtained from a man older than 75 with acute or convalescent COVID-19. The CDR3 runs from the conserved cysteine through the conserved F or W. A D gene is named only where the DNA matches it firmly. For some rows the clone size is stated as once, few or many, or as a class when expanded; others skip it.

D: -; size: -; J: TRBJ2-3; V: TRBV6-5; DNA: TGTGCCAGCAGTCTCCTAGGCACTAGCACAGATACGCAGTATTTT; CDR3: CASSLLGTSTDTQYF
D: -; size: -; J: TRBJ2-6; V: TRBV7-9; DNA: TGTGCCACCTCGGTGGCTGGGGCCAACGTCCTGACTTTC; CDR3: CATSVAGANVLTF
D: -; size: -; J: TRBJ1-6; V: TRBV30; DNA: TGTGCCTGGAGTGTGTCCCAGTATTCACCCCTCCACTTT; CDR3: CAWSVSQYSPLHF
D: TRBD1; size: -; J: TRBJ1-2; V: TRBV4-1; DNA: TGCGCCAGCAGCCAAGGTACAGGGGGCATCTATGGCTACACCTTC; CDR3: CASSQGTGGIYGYTF
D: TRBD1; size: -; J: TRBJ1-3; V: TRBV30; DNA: TGTGCCTTTGACAGGGGCTCTGGAAACACCATATATTTT; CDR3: CAFDRGSGNTIYF
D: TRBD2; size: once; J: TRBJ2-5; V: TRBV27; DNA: TGTGCCAGCAGTCCGCTAGCGGGGGGGCAGGAGACCCAGTACTTC; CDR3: CASSPLAGGQETQYF
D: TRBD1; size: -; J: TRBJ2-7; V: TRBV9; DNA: TGTGCCAGCAGCATGGGACAGGGCTCCTACGAGCAGTACTTC; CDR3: CASSMGQGSYEQYF
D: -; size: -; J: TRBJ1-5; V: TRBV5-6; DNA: TGTGCCAGCAGCTTACAGTATAGCAATCAGCCCCAGCATTTT; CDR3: CASSLQYSNQPQHF
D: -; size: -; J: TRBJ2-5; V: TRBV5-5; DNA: TGTGCCAGCAGTTCACGCCGAGGAGAGACCCAGTACTTC; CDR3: CASSSRRGETQYF
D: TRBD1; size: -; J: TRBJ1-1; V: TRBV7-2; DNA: TGTGCCAGCAGCCTGAGGACAGGGTGGATGAACACTGAAGCTTTCTTT; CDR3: CASSLRTGWMNTEAFF
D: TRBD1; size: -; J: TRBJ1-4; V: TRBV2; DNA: TGTGCCAGCAGTGCGAGGACAGGGGTACAAGTCGGAGAAAAACTGTTTTTT; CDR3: CASSARTGVQVGEKLFF
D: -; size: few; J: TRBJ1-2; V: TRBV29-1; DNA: TGCAGCGTGTTGATGGACAGCGAACTTTATGGCTACACCTTC; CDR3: CSVLMDSELYGYTF
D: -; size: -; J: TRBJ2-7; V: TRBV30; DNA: TGTGCCTGGAGTGGGGGATTGACAGGAAGCAGTCCCTCCGAGCAGTACTTC; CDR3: CAWSGGLTGSSPSEQYF
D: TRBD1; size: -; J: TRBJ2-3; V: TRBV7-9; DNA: TGTGCCTCACAGGGGGTAGCAGATACGCAGTATTTT; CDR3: CASQGVADTQYF
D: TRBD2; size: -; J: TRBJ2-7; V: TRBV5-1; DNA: TGCGCCAGCAGCGCCAGCGGGGGTAGCTCCTACGAGCAGTACTTC; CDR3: CASSASGGSSYEQYF
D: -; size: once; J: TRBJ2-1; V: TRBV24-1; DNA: TGTGCCACAGGAGAGGAGTACAATGAGCAGTTCTTC; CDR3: CATGEEYNEQFF
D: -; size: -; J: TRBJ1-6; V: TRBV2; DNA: TGTGCCAGCAGGATGGACGGGGGTTATGGACCCCTCCACTTT; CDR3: CASRMDGGYGPLHF
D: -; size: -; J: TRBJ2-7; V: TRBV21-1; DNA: TGTGCCAGCAGCACTACGGACAGGGCGAGCTCCTACGAGCAGTACTTC; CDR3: CASSTTDRASSYEQYF
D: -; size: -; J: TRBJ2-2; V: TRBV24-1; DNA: TGTGCCACCAGTGCTTCGCACGGGGAACTAAACACCGGGGAGCTGTTTTTT; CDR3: CATSASHGELNTGELFF
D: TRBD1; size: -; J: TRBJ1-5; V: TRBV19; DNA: TGTGCCAGTTCCAAGACAGGGATAAGCAATCAGCCCCAGCATTTT; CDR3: CASSKTGISNQPQHF
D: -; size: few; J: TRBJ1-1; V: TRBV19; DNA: TGTGCCAGTAGCCCATACTCTCAGAACACTGAAGCTTTCTTT; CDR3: CASSPYSQNTEAFF
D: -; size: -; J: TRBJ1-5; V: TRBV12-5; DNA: TGTGCTAGTGGTTTGGTAGGAAGGACGGGACAGCCCCAGCATTTT; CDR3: CASGLVGRTGQPQHF
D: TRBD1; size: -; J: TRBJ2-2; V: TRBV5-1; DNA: TGCGCCAGCAGCTCAACGGGACAGGGGAACACCGGGGAGCTGTTTTTT; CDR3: CASSSTGQGNTGELFF
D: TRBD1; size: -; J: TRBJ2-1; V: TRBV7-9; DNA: TGTGCCAGCAGCTTTGGGACAGGGGGCACGGGTGAGCAGTTCTTC; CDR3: CASSFGTGGTGEQFF
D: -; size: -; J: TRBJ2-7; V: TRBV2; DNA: TGTGCCAGCGGGTCAGACAGGGAGGACGAGCAGTACTTC; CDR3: CASGSDREDEQYF
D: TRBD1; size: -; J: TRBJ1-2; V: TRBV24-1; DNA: TGTGCCACCAGTGAACCTGACAGGGTACGAGGCTACACCTTC; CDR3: CATSEPDRVRGYTF
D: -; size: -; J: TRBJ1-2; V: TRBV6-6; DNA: TGTGCCAGCTCCCCGGCGGAGAAAGGCTACACCTTC; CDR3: CASSPAEKGYTF
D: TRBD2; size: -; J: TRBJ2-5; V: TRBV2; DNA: TGTGCCAGCAGTTGGACTAGCGGGGGGTACGAGACCCAGTACTTC; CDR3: CASSWTSGGYETQYF
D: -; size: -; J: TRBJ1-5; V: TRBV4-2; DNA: TGTGCCAGCAGCCAAGATACAGGGAGCAATCAGCCCCAGCATTTT; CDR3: CASSQDTGSNQPQHF
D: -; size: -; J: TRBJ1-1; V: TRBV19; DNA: TGTGCCAGATCCCGATGGGGGGATTTCACTGAAGCTTTCTTT; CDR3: CARSRWGDFTEAFF
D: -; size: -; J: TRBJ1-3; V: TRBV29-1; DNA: TGCAGCGTTGACAGTTCTCGCTCTGGAAACACCATATATTTT; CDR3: CSVDSSRSGNTIYF
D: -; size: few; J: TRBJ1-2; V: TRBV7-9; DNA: TGTGCCAGCAGCTGGAACGAAGAGGGTGGCTACACCTTC; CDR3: CASSWNEEGGYTF
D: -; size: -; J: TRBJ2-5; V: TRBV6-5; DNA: TGTGCCAGCAGCCAAGTGGGGCCGGAGACCCAGTACTTC; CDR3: CASSQVGPETQYF
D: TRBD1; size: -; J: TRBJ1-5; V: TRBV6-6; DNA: TGTGCCAGCAGTCGTGGCACCGACAGGGGGCGCGGTAGCAATCAGCCCCAGCATTTT; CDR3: CASSRGTDRGRGSNQPQHF
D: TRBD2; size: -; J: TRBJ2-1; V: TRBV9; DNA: TGTGCCAGCAGCGTAGACGGTAGCGGGAGTGGGTATGAGCAGTTCTTC; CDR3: CASSVDGSGSGYEQFF
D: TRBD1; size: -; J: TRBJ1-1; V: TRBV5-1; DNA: TGCGCCAGCAGCTTACGGACAGGGGGAGGCACTGAAGCTTTCTTT; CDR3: CASSLRTGGGTEAFF
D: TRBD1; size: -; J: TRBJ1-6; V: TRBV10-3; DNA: TGTGCCACCGGGACAGGGAATTCACCCCTCCACTTT; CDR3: CATGTGNSPLHF
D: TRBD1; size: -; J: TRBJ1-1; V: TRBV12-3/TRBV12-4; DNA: TGTGCCAGCACTTGGGACAGGGACACTGAAGCTTTCTTT; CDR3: CASTWDRDTEAFF
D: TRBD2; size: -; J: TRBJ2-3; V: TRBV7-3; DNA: TGTGCCAGCAGCTTGACGGGGGGGAGCACAGATACGCAGTATTTT; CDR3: CASSLTGGSTDTQYF
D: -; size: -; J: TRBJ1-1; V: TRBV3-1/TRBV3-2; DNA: TGTGCCAGCACCACCGGGACAATGAACACTGAAGCTTTCTTT; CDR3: CASTTGTMNTEAFF
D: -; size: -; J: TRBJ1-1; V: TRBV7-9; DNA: TGTGCCAGCAGCTTAAGCGGTACCCCCGAAGGGCCCGGAGCTTTCTTT; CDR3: CASSLSGTPEGPGAFF
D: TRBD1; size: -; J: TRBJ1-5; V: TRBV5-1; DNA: TGCGCCAGCAGCTTGGCCGGGACAGGGGGAGGTCAGCCCCAGCATTTT; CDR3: CASSLAGTGGGQPQHF
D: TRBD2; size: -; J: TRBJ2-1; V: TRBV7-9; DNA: TGTGCCAGCAGCCGGACTAGCACCCCCGGGAACAATGAGCAGTTCTTC; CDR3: CASSRTSTPGNNEQFF